Here is one T cell receptor (beta chain) with its context. Profiled with immunoSEQ multiplex PCR; TCRdb holds only in-frame clones, not every one. Of roughly 220,000 clones in the sample, less than 90% were seen once. The sample originates from a study of blood T cell repertoires in COVID-19. CDR1 and CDR2 from the germline V gene are SGHVS and FQNEAQ. The CDR3 length is 14 residues. V lost 5 bases to trimming and J lost 2 bases, with 12 bases between them. The sample was peripheral blood. The V and J genes are TRBV7-8 and TRBJ2-5; tentatively, D is TRBD1 (6 bases). This clonotype originated in a man aged 25-40 years with active or convalescent COVID-19. CDR3 sequence reads: CASSLRTAQETQYF. CDR3 bases: TGTGCCAGCAGCCTGCGGACAGCACAAGAGACCCAGTACTTC.